This T cell receptor beta chain was identified in a study of monozygotic twins with cystic fibrosis. Assay: immunoSEQ multiplex PCR; the TCRdb copy retains only in-frame clones and omits some. The sample lists fewer than 11,000 clones, over 99% seen once, with 0.4% to 0.5% in the top ten. The V gene end was trimmed by 5 bases and the J gene end by 1 base; junction bases not matched to a gene: 3. CDR3 size: 15 residues. The V gene's germline CDR1 is KGHSH and CDR2 LQKENI. The J gene is TRBJ2-2, the V gene TRBV18; the match to TRBD1 covers 8 bases. This TCR came from a young man with cystic fibrosis. The specimen was blood. The CDR3 spells CASSVGTGNTGELFF. The CDR3 region has the DNA TGTGCCAGCTCAGTTGGGACAGGGAACACCGGGGAGCTGTTTTTT. Based on the CDR3 plus reference TRBV18 and TRBJ2-2, the full variable domain is NAGVMQNPRHLVRRRGQEARLRCSPMKGHSHVYWYRQLPEEGLKFMVYLQKENIIDESGMPKERFSAEFPKEGPSILRIQQVVRGDSAAYFCASSVGTGNTGELFFGEGSRLTVL.